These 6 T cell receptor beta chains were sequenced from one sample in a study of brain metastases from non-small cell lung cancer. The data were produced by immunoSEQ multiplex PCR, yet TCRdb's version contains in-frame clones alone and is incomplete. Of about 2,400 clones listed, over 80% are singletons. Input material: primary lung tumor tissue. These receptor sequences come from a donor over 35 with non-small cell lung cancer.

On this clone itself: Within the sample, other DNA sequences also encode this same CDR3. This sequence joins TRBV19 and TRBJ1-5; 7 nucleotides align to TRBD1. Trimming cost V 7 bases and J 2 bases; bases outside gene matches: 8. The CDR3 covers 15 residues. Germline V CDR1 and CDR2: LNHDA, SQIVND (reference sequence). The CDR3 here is CASIKQGYGNQPQHF. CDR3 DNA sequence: TGTGCCAGTATCAAACAGGGGTATGGCAATCAGCCCCAGCATTTT.

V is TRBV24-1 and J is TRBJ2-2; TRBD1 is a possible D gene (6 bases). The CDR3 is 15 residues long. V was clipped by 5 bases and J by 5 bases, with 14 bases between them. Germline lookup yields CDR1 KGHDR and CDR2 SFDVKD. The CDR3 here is CATSVRQAGTGELFF. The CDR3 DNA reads TGTGCCACCAGTGTGAGACAGGCCGGGACCGGGGAGCTGTTTTTT.

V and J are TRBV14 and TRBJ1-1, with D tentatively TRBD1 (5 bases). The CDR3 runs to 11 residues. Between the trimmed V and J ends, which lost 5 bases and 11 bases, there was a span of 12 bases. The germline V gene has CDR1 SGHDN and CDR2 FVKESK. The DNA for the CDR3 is TGTGCCAGCAGCAATTCAGGGAGGGCTTTCTTT. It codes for CASSNSGRAFF.

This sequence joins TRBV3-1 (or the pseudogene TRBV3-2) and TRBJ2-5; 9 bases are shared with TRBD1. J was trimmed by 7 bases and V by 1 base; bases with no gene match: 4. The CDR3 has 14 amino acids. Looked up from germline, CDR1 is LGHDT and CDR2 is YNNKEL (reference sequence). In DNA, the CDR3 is TGTGCCAGCAGCCAAGGGGACAGGGTGGGGACCCAGTACTTC. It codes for CASSQGDRVGTQYF.

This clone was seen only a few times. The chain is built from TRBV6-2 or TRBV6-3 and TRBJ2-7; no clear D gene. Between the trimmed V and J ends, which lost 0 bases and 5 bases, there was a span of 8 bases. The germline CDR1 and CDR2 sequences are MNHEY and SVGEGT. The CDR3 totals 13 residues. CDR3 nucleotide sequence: TGTGCCAGCAGTTACTCTAGGCGCGACGAGCAGTACTTC. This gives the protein CASSYSRRDEQYF.

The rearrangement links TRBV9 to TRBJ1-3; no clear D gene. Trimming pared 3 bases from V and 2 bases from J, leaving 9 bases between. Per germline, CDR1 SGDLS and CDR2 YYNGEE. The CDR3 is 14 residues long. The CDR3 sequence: CASSGGLAGNTIYF. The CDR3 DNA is TGTGCCAGCAGCGGCGGACTCGCTGGAAACACCATATATTTT. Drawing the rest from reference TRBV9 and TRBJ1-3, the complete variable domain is DSGVTQTPKHLITATGQRVTLRCSPRSGDLSVYWYQQSLDQGLQFLIQYYNGEERAKGNILERFSAQQFPDLHSELNLSSLELGDSALYFCASSGGLAGNTIYFGEGSWLTVV.